The 27 T cell receptor beta chains given below trace back to one sample, sequenced in a study of T-cell memory formation after mild COVID-19. TCRdb independently ran MiXCR on the 5' RACE reads; one entry per CDR3 protein. The repertoire holds roughly 350,000 distinct CDR3 sequences, with approximately 15% as singletons. The sample consisted of PBMCs or a T cell subset sorted from them (not recorded which). These receptors all stem from a man aged 18 to 29 who had mild COVID-19 (a few samples of this study predate the infection). Cell type and time point are not known.

This clonotype was recorded many times. V and J are TRBV5-1 and TRBJ2-1; 11 bases are shared with TRBD1. The CDR3 length is 15 residues. The V and J ends lost 0 bases and 6 bases, in that order; junction bases with no gene match: 2. Germline V gene sequence: CDR1 SGHRS, CDR2 YFSETQ. The CDR3 spells CASSLGGTGGNEQFF. CDR3 nucleotide sequence: TGCGCCAGCAGCTTGGGAGGGACAGGGGGCAATGAGCAGTTCTTC.

The chain uses TRBV11-2 and TRBJ2-7, with 8 positions matching TRBD1. CDR3 size: 15 residues. From germline, CDR1 is SGHAT and CDR2 FQNNGV. V lost 2 bases, J lost 3 bases, and 6 bases stayed unmatched. CDR3 sequence (DNA): TGTGCCAGCAGCTTACTCCCGGGACAGGTCTACGAGCAGTACTTC. This codes for CASSLLPGQVYEQYF.

The chain recombines TRBV11-2 with TRBJ2-1; D is undetermined. The germline V gene has CDR1 SGHAT and CDR2 FQNNGV. V dropped 1 base and J dropped 7 bases, with 11 bases sitting between them. This CDR3 has 14 amino acids. The CDR3 region is CASSLVKLRNEQFF. In DNA form, the CDR3 reads TGTGCCAGCAGCTTAGTAAAACTACGTAATGAGCAGTTCTTC.

In its sample, this clonotype was seen many times. The V gene is TRBV5-6, the J gene TRBJ1-2, with 8 nucleotides matching TRBD1. CDR1 is SGHDT and CDR2 is YYEEEE in the germline V gene. This CDR3 has 14 amino acids. J lost 6 bases, V lost 5 bases, and 9 bases had no gene match. The CDR3 nucleotides are TGTGCCAGCAGTTGGGGACAGGCGGTAGATGGCTACACCTTC. The encoded protein is CASSWGQAVDGYTF. The complete variable domain, with remaining parts taken from reference TRBV5-6 and TRBJ1-2, reads DAGVTQSPTHLIKTRGQQVTLRCSPKSGHDTVSWYQQALGQGPQFIFQYYEEEERQRGNFPDRFSGHQFPNYSSELNVNALLLGDSALYLCASSWGQAVDGYTFGSGTRLTVV.

J is TRBJ2-5 and V is TRBV6-1; 7 bases are a match to TRBD1. The trim removed 1 base at V and 4 bases at J, leaving 3 bases unmatched. The CDR3 is made up of 14 amino acids. Germline CDR1 is MNHNS and CDR2 is SASEGT. In nucleotides, the CDR3 is TGTGCCAGCAGTGAAGTGACAGGGTCAGAGACCCAGTACTTC. Translation: CASSEVTGSETQYF.

The chain is built from TRBV6-5 and TRBJ2-3, with a weak D call TRBD1 (6 bases). The germline gives CDR1 MNHEY, CDR2 SVGAGI. The CDR3 loop spans 15 amino acids. With 2 bases removed from V and 3 bases from J, the gap between germline ends came to 12 bases. DNA for the CDR3: TGTGCCAGCAGTTACGGGGCAGGGGTAACAGATACGCAGTATTTT. Encoded protein: CASSYGAGVTDTQYF.

This rearrangement joins TRBV11-2 to TRBJ1-1; D perhaps matches TRBD1 (6 bases). Germline loops: CDR1 SGHAT, CDR2 FQNNGV. Trimming cost V 4 bases and J 1 base, with 16 bases left between them. This CDR3 is built from 16 residues. DNA for the CDR3: TGTGCCAGCAGCTCAATCCTCGGACAGACGAACACTGAAGCTTTCTTT. Its translation is CASSSILGQTNTEAFF.

The chain couples TRBV28 to TRBJ2-1, with D perhaps matching TRBD1 (5 bases). Trimming pared 6 bases from V and 7 bases from J, leaving 22 bases between. The length of the CDR3 is 16 residues. From germline, CDR1 is MDHEN and CDR2 SYDVKM. CDR3 sequence (DNA): TGTGCCAGCAGGGGGATTAGGGGCGCAGCCTCAAATGAGCAGTTCTTC. Protein sequence: CASRGIRGAASNEQFF.

The genes are TRBV28 and TRBJ2-5; perhaps TRBD2 as D (6 bases). The CDR3 is made up of 15 amino acids. Germline V CDR1 and CDR2: MDHEN, SYDVKM. With 5 bases removed from V and 7 bases from J, the gap between germline ends came to 20 bases. CDR3 bases: TGTGCCAGCAGTCCGAAACGGGGGAAAAGGGGGACCCAGTACTTC. Encoded protein: CASSPKRGKRGTQYF.

The chain has TRBV7-9 and TRBJ1-4; D uncertain. Trimming took off 3 bases at V and 0 bases at J, with 8 bases between the two ends. The germline V gene encodes CDR1 SEHNR and CDR2 FQNEAQ (reference sequence). The CDR3 contains 15 residues. CDR3 residues: CASSFIGATNEKLFF. CDR3 in DNA: TGTGCCAGCAGCTTCATCGGAGCAACTAATGAAAAACTGTTTTTT.

The sample holds many counts of this clonotype. The chain combines TRBV11-2 with TRBJ2-5; 11 bases are shared with TRBD2. Germline CDR1 reads SGHAT; CDR2 reads FQNNGV. Trimming cost V 6 bases and J 4 bases; bases outside gene matches: 7. The CDR3 has 15 residues. The CDR3 region is CASRHSGGAAETQYF. CDR3 bases: TGTGCCAGCAGACATAGCGGGGGGGCTGCAGAGACCCAGTACTTC.

The gene calls are TRBV4-1 and TRBJ1-6; D gene unclear. Germline lookup yields CDR1 MGHRA and CDR2 YSYEKL. The CDR3 length is 18 residues. Trimming took off 1 base at V and 8 bases at J, with 21 bases between the two ends. Here the CDR3 DNA reads TGCGCCAGCAGCCAAGGACTCCGGGGTACAGCGAGTCATTCACCCCTCCACTTT. Translating it yields CASSQGLRGTASHSPLHF.

The V gene is TRBV6-2 or TRBV6-3, the J gene TRBJ1-2; perhaps TRBD1 as D (5 bases). Germline V gives CDR1 MNHEY, CDR2 SVGEGT. V was clipped by 2 bases and J by 4 bases, with 11 bases between them. The CDR3 runs to 14 residues. CDR3 residues: CASSYPRDFYGYTF. The CDR3 DNA reads TGTGCCAGCAGTTACCCCAGGGACTTCTATGGCTACACCTTC.

The chain is built from TRBV11-2 and TRBJ2-1, with 11 bases that match TRBD2. The CDR3 is made up of 15 amino acids. V lost 5 bases and J lost 7; bases outside the gene matches: 7. Germline assignment: CDR1 SGHAT and CDR2 FQNNGV. The CDR3 coding sequence is TGTGCCAGCAGCGACGTAGCGGGGGGGCGGAATGAGCAGTTCTTC. Its protein product is CASSDVAGGRNEQFF.

The V gene is TRBV14, the J gene TRBJ2-5; D is perhaps TRBD1 (5 bases). Germline V lookup: CDR1 SGHDN, CDR2 FVKESK. V lost 0 bases and J 7 bases, leaving 18 bases between the germline ends. The CDR3 loop spans 16 amino acids. DNA of the CDR3: TGTGCCAGCAGCCAAGACCCACCACAAAAAAGGGGGACCCAGTACTTC. This translates into CASSQDPPQKRGTQYF.

The genes are TRBV7-9 and TRBJ1-2; no definite D call. This CDR3 has 14 amino acids. Between the trimmed V and J ends, which lost 4 bases and 1 base, there was a span of 10 bases. Germline CDR1 is SEHNR and CDR2 is FQNEAQ (reference sequence). This CDR3 reads CASSYGSLNYGYTF. The CDR3 DNA reads TGTGCCAGCAGCTACGGCAGCCTTAACTATGGCTACACCTTC.

V is TRBV15 and J is TRBJ1-4, with D unresolved. Germline V gene data show CDR1 as LNHNV and CDR2 as YYDKDF (reference sequence). The CDR3 extends over 16 amino acids. V lost 0 bases to trimming and J lost 5 bases, with 13 bases between them. Here the CDR3 DNA reads TGTGCCACCAGCAGAGATTTCTTGGGAGTGAATGAAAAACTGTTTTTT. It translates to CATSRDFLGVNEKLFF. The whole variable domain, filled in from reference TRBV15 and TRBJ1-4, reads DAMVIQNPRYQVTQFGKPVTLSCSQTLNHNVMYWYQQKSSQAPKLLFHYYDKDFNNEADTPDNFQSRRPNTSFCFLDIRSPGLGDTAMYLCATSRDFLGVNEKLFFGSGTQLSVL.

The chain employs TRBV5-1 and TRBJ2-5; D is undetermined. Germline V lookup: CDR1 SGHRS, CDR2 YFSETQ. The CDR3 is 15 residues long. Trimming took 2 bases from V and 2 from J, leaving 13 bases between them. In DNA form, the CDR3 reads TGCGCCAGCAGCTTTATCGATGAGAGGCAAGAGACCCAGTACTTC. It encodes CASSFIDERQETQYF.

This clonotype was seen a few times. The chain employs TRBV4-2 and TRBJ2-2, with D perhaps matching TRBD2 (6 bases). Trimming cost V 3 bases and J 12 bases, with 20 bases left between them. The CDR3 has 15 amino acids. Germline lookup yields CDR1 LGHNA and CDR2 YNFKEQ. CDR3 sequence reads: CASSQPGLRAGKLFF. In DNA form, the CDR3 reads TGTGCCAGCAGCCAGCCGGGACTGCGCGCCGGAAAGCTGTTTTTT.

The V and J genes are TRBV12-3 or TRBV12-4 and TRBJ2-5; D may be TRBD2 (6 bases). The CDR3 spans 14 residues. The ends were cut back, 11 bases at V and 5 bases at J, with 21 bases in the middle. CDR3 nucleotide sequence: TGTGCCTCCCGGGGCGGGGCTGCAGGGGAGACCCAGTACTTC. Translated, it gives CASRGGAAGETQYF.

The rearrangement links TRBV6-2 or TRBV6-3 to TRBJ2-3; D ambiguous. CDR1 is MNHEY and CDR2 is SVGEGT in the germline V gene. Deletions cut 0 bases from V and 2 bases from J, with 9 bases between. CDR3 length: 15 amino acids. This chain's CDR3 is CASSYSSQNTDTQYF. The CDR3 nucleotides are TGTGCCAGCAGTTACTCGTCTCAGAACACAGATACGCAGTATTTT.

In this sample, this clonotype turned up a few times. The gene calls are TRBV7-2 and TRBJ2-7; D call uncertain. Trimming stripped 5 bases from V and 5 bases from J, with 13 bases between. The CDR3 extends over 13 amino acids. CDR1 and CDR2 (germline): SGHTA, FQGNSA. The CDR3, as DNA: TGTGCCAGCAGCGTAGAAAGGGTGAACGAGCAGTACTTC. This gives the protein CASSVERVNEQYF.

The CDR3 loop is CASRGGTWEYEQYF. The CDR3 DNA reads as TGTGCCAGCAGGGGAGGGACATGGGAATACGAGCAGTACTTC. The J gene is TRBJ2-7, the V gene TRBV7-9; maybe TRBD2 (7 bases). This CDR3 has 14 residues. CDR1 SEHNR and CDR2 FQNEAQ come from the germline V gene (reference sequence). Trimming pared 6 bases from V and 4 bases from J, leaving 16 bases between.

This clonotype was detected many times. V usage is TRBV24-1 and J usage is TRBJ2-2; 12 nucleotides agree with TRBD1. The CDR3 runs to 20 residues. Germline V gives CDR1 KGHDR, CDR2 SFDVKD. Trimming at V came to 4 bases and at J to 2 bases, leaving 13 bases not matched to a gene. DNA of the CDR3: TGTGCCACCAGTGACCCCCCCGGGACAGGGGGCGACCTTAACACCGGGGAGCTGTTTTTT. Amino acids: CATSDPPGTGGDLNTGELFF.

The V gene is TRBV4-1, the J gene TRBJ1-5; tentative D call: TRBD1 (6 bases). The V end was cut by 0 bases, the J end by 4 bases, with 7 bases between. The CDR3 sequence is 14 residues long. From germline, CDR1 is MGHRA and CDR2 YSYEKL. The CDR3 loop is CASSQEGTNQPQHF. CDR3 sequence (DNA): TGCGCCAGCAGCCAAGAGGGGACAAATCAGCCCCAGCATTTT.

This clonotype was counted between two and nine times. The V gene is TRBV6-6, the J gene TRBJ2-3, with D unresolved. V lost 2 bases to trimming and J lost 3 bases, with 12 bases between them. From germline, CDR1 is MNHNY and CDR2 SVGAGI (reference sequence). The CDR3 is made up of 15 amino acids. This CDR3 is CASSYAQRATDTQYF. The CDR3 coding sequence is TGTGCCAGCAGTTACGCACAGCGAGCGACAGATACGCAGTATTTT.

This clonotype was recorded a few times. The chain carries TRBV28 and TRBJ2-7; maybe TRBD1 (6 bases). Trimming cost V 3 bases and J 3 bases, with 18 bases left between them. This CDR3 is built from 16 residues. In germline, CDR1 is MDHEN, CDR2 SYDVKM. The CDR3 DNA reads TGTGCCAGCAGTTTGGGGGTCAGGGACACCCTCTACGAGCAGTACGTC. The encoded protein is CASSLGVRDTLYEQYV.